One TCR beta chain is described in this entry. This entry comes from a study of blood T cell repertoires in COVID-19. Looking at the study overall: Acute and convalescent COVID-19 samples came from the United States, Italy and Spain.

TCRdb's copy holds only in-frame clones and misses some; the assay was immunoSEQ multiplex PCR. Of roughly 200,000 clones listed, approximately 78% are singletons. The CDR3 contains 15 residues. Germline-derived CDR1 and CDR2 are SGHRS and YFSETQ. The germline V and J ends were trimmed by 2 bases and 5 bases, with 16 bases remaining between them. This TCR was recovered from an elderly woman with COVID-19, enrolled during active disease. Specimen: peripheral blood. The rearrangement uses TRBV5-1 and TRBJ1-1, with a weak D call TRBD1 (6 bases). Here the CDR3 reads CASSFQQGKGTEAFF. DNA for the CDR3: TGCGCCAGCAGCTTTCAACAGGGTAAAGGGACTGAAGCTTTCTTT.